This paragraph reports one TCR beta chain. These data originate in a study of blood T cell repertoires in COVID-19. Study-level information: The United States, Italy and Spain supplied acute and convalescent COVID-19 samples.

The table came from immunoSEQ multiplex PCR; TCRdb's copy has only in-frame clones and leaves some out. The sample has 350,000 or so clones; roughly 90% are singletons. Study members were between 18 and 89 years old and lived in 24 US regions. This CDR3 comprises 16 residues. Germline assignment: CDR1 MGHDK and CDR2 SYGVNS. With 0 bases clipped from V and 5 bases from J, the junction kept 6 bases outside the gene matches. The genes are TRBV25-1 and TRBJ2-3, with 9 bases that match TRBD1. The TCR originated in a woman between 25 and 40 years old who had been exposed to COVID-19. Specimen: PBMCs or T cells enriched from blood (not recorded which). This chain's CDR3 is CASSEYPQGAVDTQYF. The DNA for the CDR3 is TGTGCCAGCAGTGAATATCCACAGGGGGCCGTAGATACGCAGTATTTT.